A selection of T cell receptor beta chains follows, all from one sample in a study of shared clonotypes between healthy human individuals. TCRdb's copy holds only in-frame clones and misses some; the assay was immunoSEQ multiplex PCR. The repertoire has about 1,800,000 clones, roughly 94% of them found once; the top ten carry more than 0.9%. Sequencing was performed on naive CD8+ T cells sorted from blood. Receptors were obtained from a man younger than 35 in good health. CDR3s include the opening cysteine and the closing phenylalanine or tryptophan. The D gene is left open where the match is weak. Clone size, where shown, is once, few, many, or a class for clones that have expanded.

d_call clone_size j_call v_call cdr3_nt cdr3_aa
TRBD1 . TRBJ1-1 TRBV11-3 TGTGCCAGCAGCTTGGAAGGGACAGCTGAAGCTTTCTTT CASSLEGTAEAFF
. . TRBJ1-1 TRBV7-9 TGTGCCAGCAGCTTAGCAAGGTCAGCATTGAACACTGAAGCTTTCTTT CASSLARSALNTEAFF
TRBD1 . TRBJ1-2 TRBV4-1 TGCGCCAGCAGCCAAGGATACGGACAGGGGAAGTTTGGCTACACCTTC CASSQGYGQGKFGYTF
TRBD1 . TRBJ1-1 TRBV15 TGTGCCACCAGCACCACGACAGGGAAGGGCACTGAAGCTTTCTTT CATSTTTGKGTEAFF
. . TRBJ1-1 TRBV28 TGTGCCAGCAGTTGGTCAGGAAACACTGAAGCTTTCTTT CASSWSGNTEAFF
TRBD1 . TRBJ2-7 TRBV7-2 TGTGCCAGCGGGAGAGGGACAGGGGGGATCTACGAGCAGTACTTC CASGRGTGGIYEQYF
TRBD1 . TRBJ2-3 TRBV2 TGTGCCAGCAGTGAAGGGCGGACAGGGACAGATACGCAGTATTTT CASSEGRTGTDTQYF
. few TRBJ2-7 TRBV4-2 TGTGCCAGCAGCCAAGAGCCGGCCTACGAGCAGTACTTC CASSQEPAYEQYF
. . TRBJ2-3 TRBV6-5 TGTGCCAGCACCCTAGCCGGGGCCCTGGCAGATACGCAGTATTTT CASTLAGALADTQYF
TRBD2 . TRBJ2-1 TRBV9 TGTGCCAGCAGCGTAGCGGCTAGCGGGAGCGATGAGCAGTTCTTC CASSVAASGSDEQFF
TRBD1 . TRBJ2-4 TRBV9 TGTGCCAGCAGCGATCCGGGACAGGGGGCGCCGGACATTCAGTACTTC CASSDPGQGAPDIQYF
. once TRBJ2-2 TRBV10-1 TGCGCCAGCAGTGGTGGGGCATACACCGGGGAGCTGTTTTTT CASSGGAYTGELFF
TRBD1 . TRBJ1-2 TRBV30 TGTGCCTGGAGTACCATTACAGGGGCAGCCTATGGCTACACCTTC CAWSTITGAAYGYTF
TRBD2 . TRBJ2-5 TRBV6-5 TGTGCCAGCAGTCAGCTAGCGGGGGGGTTGGAGACCCAGTACTTC CASSQLAGGLETQYF
. . TRBJ2-6 TRBV13 TGTGCCAGCAGCTTATTGGCAGGGACCGGGGCCAACGTCCTGACTTTC CASSLLAGTGANVLTF
TRBD2 . TRBJ2-7 TRBV27 TGTGCCAGCAGAGCCGGGACTAGCTCCTACGAGCAGTACTTC CASRAGTSSYEQYF
TRBD2 . TRBJ2-7 TRBV28 TGTGCCCGACCCCCACGGCGGGAGGATCCCCGGGACGAGCAGTACTTC CARPPRREDPRDEQYF
. . TRBJ2-2 TRBV9 TGTGCCAGCAGCGCAGAGGGGGGGACCCCCGGGGAGCTGTTTTTT CASSAEGGTPGELFF
. . TRBJ2-1 TRBV27 TGTGCCAGCGGTACAGGGCCCTACAATGAGCAGTTCTTC CASGTGPYNEQFF
. . TRBJ2-1 TRBV11-2 TGTGCCAGCAGCTTAGTTTTGGGGTATGAGCAGTTCTTC CASSLVLGYEQFF
TRBD2 . TRBJ2-3 TRBV11-2 TGTGCCAGCAGCCGACTAGCGGGGGGGAGCACAGATACGCAGTATTTT CASSRLAGGSTDTQYF
TRBD1 . TRBJ1-2 TRBV9 TGTGCCAGCAGCGCCTCCTTAACCCAGGGGGCTCGTGGCTACACCTTC CASSASLTQGARGYTF
. . TRBJ2-5 TRBV4-3 TGCGCCAGCAGCCAAGATCGTGAGGGGATCCAGGAGACCCAGTACTTC CASSQDREGIQETQYF